The 21 T cell receptor beta chains below were found in one sample sequenced in a study of blood T cell repertoires in COVID-19. Repertoires were generated with immunoSEQ multiplex PCR, while TCRdb's copy carries only in-frame clones and drops some. Among 100,000 or so clones, approximately 86% were seen once, and the ten largest hold around 3%. The specimen sequenced was peripheral blood. Receptor source: a man aged 45-65 years with active or convalescent COVID-19.

The chain carries TRBV9 and TRBJ2-7, with D uncertain. Trimming left V 2 bases short and J 5 bases short, with 5 bases between. Germline assignment: CDR1 SGDLS and CDR2 YYNGEE. The CDR3 length is 11 residues. The chain's CDR3 is CASSVIHEQYV. CDR3 in DNA: TGTGCCAGCAGCGTTATCCACGAGCAGTACGTC.

This rearrangement joins TRBV7-9 to TRBJ2-1, with a possible D match to TRBD1 (5 bases). The CDR3 extends over 12 amino acids. Germline values: CDR1 SEHNR, CDR2 FQNEAQ (reference sequence). The V end lost 2 bases, the J end lost 8 bases, and 7 bases lay between the germline ends. The CDR3, as DNA: TGTGCCAGCAGCTTACAGGGCTATGAGCAGTTCTTC. Its protein product is CASSLQGYEQFF.

The CDR3 sequence: CASGLALAGGSSYNEQFF. Here the CDR3 DNA reads TGTGCTAGTGGTTTGGCACTAGCGGGGGGATCCTCCTACAATGAGCAGTTCTTC. The chain has TRBV12-5 and TRBJ2-1; 12 nucleotides align to TRBD2. Germline values: CDR1 LGHNT, CDR2 FRNRAP. This CDR3 region has 18 residues. V was pared by 1 base and J by 0 bases, with 4 bases of the junction left unmatched.

This clone came up once. The chain combines TRBV2 with TRBJ1-2, with 7 bases identical to TRBD1. The V gene end was trimmed by 4 bases and the J gene end by 6 bases; junction bases not matched to a gene: 5. The CDR3 consists of 13 residues. In germline, CDR1 is SNHLY, CDR2 FYNNEI. CDR3 DNA sequence: TGTGCCAGCAGTGTCGAACAGGGGAATGGCTACACCTTC. It yields the protein CASSVEQGNGYTF.

CDR3 sequence (DNA): TGTGCCAGCAGATGGACAGAGGGCACCGGGGAGCTGTTTTTT. Its protein product is CASRWTEGTGELFF. The chain links TRBV25-1 to TRBJ2-2, with D perhaps matching TRBD1 (6 bases). CDR1 is MGHDK and CDR2 is SYGVNS in the germline V gene. Deletions cut 6 bases from V and 4 bases from J, with 12 bases between. The CDR3 spans 14 residues.

The chain uses TRBV19 and TRBJ2-7; no clear D. CDR1 and CDR2 (germline): LNHDA, SQIVND (reference sequence). Between the trimmed V and J ends, which lost 4 bases and 2 bases, there was a span of 12 bases. This CDR3 has 14 amino acids. CDR3 in amino acids: CASSTGRNAYEQYF. In DNA form, the CDR3 reads TGTGCCAGTAGTACAGGCCGAAACGCCTACGAGCAGTACTTC.

V usage is TRBV7-7 and J usage is TRBJ1-1; D gene uncertain. The CDR3 covers 13 residues. Germline lookup yields CDR1 SSHAT and CDR2 FNYEAQ (reference sequence). Between the trimmed V and J ends, which lost 5 bases and 5 bases, there was a span of 12 bases. CDR3 bases: TGTGCCAGCAGCCCCCAGGCGGGGACTGAAGCTTTCTTT. Its translation: CASSPQAGTEAFF.

This chain uses TRBV7-9 with TRBJ1-2; tentatively, D is TRBD1 (6 bases). V gave up 1 base and J gave up 5 bases, with 14 bases separating them. The CDR3 is 15 amino acids. CDR1 and CDR2 from the germline V gene are SEHNR and FQNEAQ (reference sequence). CDR3 coding DNA: TGTGCCAGCAGCTTAGGCCCCACAGGGATTTATGGCTACACCTTC. As protein: CASSLGPTGIYGYTF.

The chain uses TRBV19 and TRBJ2-7; a weak D match, TRBD1 (6 bases). The CDR3 is made up of 11 amino acids. CDR1 and CDR2 from the germline V gene are LNHDA and SQIVND (reference sequence). V dropped 6 bases and J dropped 5 bases, with 8 bases sitting between them. CDR3 sequence reads: CASRDSHEQYV. CDR3 DNA sequence: TGTGCCAGTAGGGACAGCCACGAGCAGTACGTC.

Regarding this clone: This CDR3 is also generated by other DNA sequences in the sample. V is TRBV9 and J is TRBJ1-1; the D is unclear. This CDR3 is 13 amino acids long. V was trimmed by 2 bases and J by 0 bases, leaving 5 bases between them. Looked up from germline, CDR1 is SGDLS and CDR2 is YYNGEE. DNA of the CDR3: TGTGCCAGCAGCGTTCAGATGAACACTGAAGCTTTCTTT. Translation: CASSVQMNTEAFF.

The chain uses TRBV27 and TRBJ1-5; D is unresolved. CDR3 length: 13 residues. Germline values: CDR1 MNHEY, CDR2 SMNVEV (reference sequence). Trimming removed 4 bases from V and 0 bases from J, with 4 bases in between. CDR3 nucleotide sequence: TGTGCCAGCAGTTATTATAGCAATCAGCCCCAGCATTTT. This gives the protein CASSYYSNQPQHF.

This rearrangement joins TRBV19 to TRBJ1-5; weak D call: TRBD1 (5 bases). The CDR3 has 14 amino acids. CDR1 LNHDA and CDR2 SQIVND come from the germline V gene (reference sequence). The V gene lost 5 bases and the J gene lost 9 bases, with 17 bases spanning the gap. CDR3 in amino acids: CASSPGAGEVPQHF. CDR3 nucleotides: TGTGCCAGTAGTCCTGGCGCGGGGGAGGTGCCCCAGCATTTT.

V usage is TRBV27 and J usage is TRBJ2-2; tentative D call: TRBD2 (5 bases). Deletions cut 3 bases from V and 0 bases from J, with 11 bases between. Germline V gene data show CDR1 as MNHEY and CDR2 as SMNVEV (reference sequence). This CDR3 region has 16 residues. Here the CDR3 DNA reads TGTGCCAGCAGTTTCCAGGAGGAGACGAACACCGGGGAGCTGTTTTTT. Residues: CASSFQEETNTGELFF.

The rearrangement joins TRBV27 to TRBJ1-4, with a tentative D call TRBD1 (5 bases). This CDR3 is 17 amino acids long. From germline, CDR1 is MNHEY and CDR2 SMNVEV (reference sequence). The V and J ends lost 5 bases and 0 bases respectively, with 16 bases between them. For the CDR3, the DNA is TGTGCCAGCAGTGACGTAGATAGGGGCGCAACTAATGAAAAACTGTTTTTT. Translating it yields CASSDVDRGATNEKLFF.

The genes are TRBV15 and TRBJ2-5; TRBD2 is a possible D gene (5 bases). This CDR3 spans 14 amino acids. Germline loops: CDR1 LNHNV, CDR2 YYDKDF (reference sequence). The V end was cut by 2 bases, the J end by 3 bases, with 10 bases between. CDR3: CATSRIANEETQYF. As DNA, the CDR3 is TGTGCCACCAGCAGAATAGCGAATGAAGAGACCCAGTACTTC.

The genes are TRBV12-5 and TRBJ1-5; 11 positions match TRBD1. The CDR3 extends over 17 amino acids. V trimming: 6 bases; J trimming: 1 base; junction bases outside the gene matches: 8. Germline loops: CDR1 LGHNT, CDR2 FRNRAP. The CDR3 region has the DNA TGTGCTAGTGGACCGGGACAGGGGGACGGGAGCAATCAGCCCCAGCATTTT. Translation: CASGPGQGDGSNQPQHF.

V gene TRBV2 combines with J gene TRBJ2-1; TRBD2 agrees at 11 bases. CDR3 length equals 14 residues. CDR1 and CDR2 (germline): SNHLY, FYNNEI. The ends lost 9 bases at V and 1 base at J; junction bases unmatched: 2. The CDR3 sequence: CARTSGGSYNEQFF. CDR3 sequence (DNA): TGTGCCAGAACTAGCGGGGGTTCCTACAATGAGCAGTTCTTC.

V usage is TRBV5-3 and J usage is TRBJ1-1; possible D gene TRBD1, 6 bases. TRBV5-3 is given ORF status, its function remaining uncertain. CDR3 length: 13 amino acids. Deletions cut 4 bases from V and 2 bases from J, with 9 bases between. CDR3 DNA sequence: TGTGCCAGAAGCAAGGACAGTAACACTGAAGCTTTCTTT. It codes for CARSKDSNTEAFF.

The V gene is TRBV7-2, the J gene TRBJ2-5; D may be TRBD2 (5 bases). The CDR3 contains 14 residues. Per the germline V gene, CDR1 is SGHTA and CDR2 is FQGNSA. V lost 1 base, J lost 2 bases, and 8 bases lay in between. The CDR3 sequence is CASSLVSGQETQYF. CDR3 DNA: TGTGCCAGCAGCTTAGTGTCGGGGCAAGAGACCCAGTACTTC. The full variable domain, its missing parts supplied by reference TRBV7-2 and TRBJ2-5, is GAGVSQSPSNKVTEKGKDVELRCDPISGHTALYWYRQSLGQGLEFLIYFQGNSAPDKSGLPSDRFSAERTGGSVSTLTIQRTQQEDSAVYLCASSLVSGQETQYFGPGTRLLVL.

J is TRBJ1-2 and V is TRBV21-1; no DNA check was done on the table's D call, TRBD1. TRBV21-1 is given as a pseudogene. The CDR3 covers 12 residues. The CDR3 DNA is TGTGCCAGCAGCGGCCACAGGGACCGCTACACCTTC. Translated, it gives CASSGHRDRYTF.

The chain combines TRBV28 with TRBJ1-2, with D possibly TRBD1 on 6 matching bases. The V gene's germline CDR1 is MDHEN and CDR2 SYDVKM. V lost 5 bases and J lost 4, with 17 bases in between. The CDR3 spans 15 residues. Here the CDR3 DNA reads TGTGCCAGCAGTCCCCAGCAGGGGTTGTCCTATGGCTACACCTTC. Translation gives CASSPQQGLSYGYTF.